The rows below give T cell receptor beta chains drawn from one sample of a study of T cells in Graves' hyperthyroidism and ophthalmopathy. A single record per CDR3 protein comes from TCRdb applying MiXCR to the multiplex PCR reads. This sample has hundreds of thousands of distinct CDR3 sequences, with over 15% found just once. The sequencing input was blood. Receptors were obtained from a woman between 18 and 29 years old with Graves' hyperthyroidism. Both conserved end residues are part of each CDR3. Fields, in order: D gene, V gene, J gene, clone size, CDR3 protein, CDR3 DNA. A D gene is named only where the DNA matches it firmly. Clone size, where shown, is once, few, many, or a class for clones that have expanded.

.	TRBV29-1	TRBJ2-1	.	CSVEQGGAYNEQFF	TGCAGCGTTGAGCAGGGGGGCGCCTACAATGAGCAGTTCTTC
TRBD1	TRBV20-1	TRBJ1-2	few	CSATRTGFSGYTF	TGCAGTGCTACCAGGACAGGGTTTTCTGGCTACACCTTC
.	TRBV10-1	TRBJ2-1	.	CASSVGDSSYNEQFF	TGCGCCAGCAGTGTGGGAGACAGCTCCTACAATGAGCAGTTCTTC
.	TRBV6-2/TRBV6-3	TRBJ2-1	many	CASSYSNGRNEQFF	TGTGCCAGCAGTTACTCGAACGGGAGAAATGAGCAGTTCTTC
.	TRBV20-1	TRBJ2-5	many	CSARDTDGKIETQYF	TGCAGTGCTAGAGATACAGACGGGAAAATTGAGACCCAGTACTTC
.	TRBV12-3/TRBV12-4	TRBJ2-3	many	CASSSILSTDTQYF	TGTGCCAGCAGTTCGATATTAAGCACAGATACGCAGTATTTT
TRBD1	TRBV5-6	TRBJ1-1	many	CASSWGTGTSNTEAFF	TGTGCCAGCAGCTGGGGGACAGGGACCTCGAACACTGAAGCTTTCTTT
.	TRBV7-9	TRBJ1-4	many	CASSPVALTNEKLFF	TGTGCCAGCAGCCCAGTGGCTTTAACTAATGAAAAACTGTTTTTT
.	TRBV19	TRBJ2-1	.	CASSMPGRSLYNEQFF	TGTGCCAGTAGTATGCCCGGCCGAAGCCTGTACAATGAGCAGTTCTTC
.	TRBV12-5	TRBJ1-2	few	CASGHSRGLSGYTF	TGTGCTAGTGGCCATAGCAGGGGATTAAGTGGCTACACCTTC
TRBD1	TRBV4-1	TRBJ1-6	.	CASSQTFRDRVLNSPLHF	TGCGCCAGCAGCCAAACTTTCCGGGACAGGGTTCTAAATTCACCCCTCCACTTT